This T cell receptor beta chain was sequenced in a study of human T cells and chemical hapten exposure (dated by TCRdb to 2020 to 2022). Broadly, across the study: For sensitization, 2% DPC in acetone was applied to a 2 cm by 2 cm area of upper inner arm skin. Patients additionally received weekly therapeutic DPC doses to the scalp throughout the approximately 25-week study period. Patch testing was performed on the upper back with Finn chambers containing 0.01% DPC, and the patch tests were scored after 6 days according to International Contact Dermatitis Research Group standards. Alopecia areata with under or over 50% scalp involvement, alopecia totalis and alopecia universalis were represented in the patient cohort, which was mostly female. Libraries were pooled for sequencing, and variation in per-sample TCR yields was attributed mainly to small differences in library volumes within the pool. In alopecia patients, the study followed how the peripheral blood TCR repertoire changed in vivo over primary and secondary sensitization to diphenylcyclopropenone (DPC), a hapten. Blood samples were taken from patients before sensitization (week 0) and at 2, 6 and about 24 weeks after DPC sensitization. Blood for TCR sequencing was provided by twenty-nine alopecia patients at one to four time points (pre-sensitization, 2, 6 and 24 weeks). Study-level results and caveats: Significantly more large CDR3 similarity clusters were formed by expanded TCRs than by pre-sensitization or healthy control sets, consistent with antigen-driven responses. The number of TCRs above 1 in 1000 frequency did not change with DPC sensitization; there was no evidence of global repertoire structure alterations. Repeated subsampling changed both the strength of the expansion versus patch-test correlation and the threshold at which that correlation became significant. Patch test score was positively correlated with the number of PT1 expanded TCRs, with significance at thresholds 8, 16 and 32 but not at 4. Alopecia, a presumed autoimmune disease, was present in all patients, so the immune response of the patients might differ from that of healthy individuals.

From V the trimming removes 1 base and from J it removes 6 bases, while the gene matches leave 10 bases of the junction unaccounted for. The CDR3 spans 17 residues, from the cysteine through the phenylalanine. Here the CDR3 DNA is all that survives: 51 bases in frame from base 1. As encoded in the germline V gene, CDR1 is SGHRS while CDR2 is YFSETQ. The protocol used for the library was RACE. For sequencing, a NextSeq 500 was employed. During library preparation, unique molecular identifiers were attached to individual cDNA molecules so that TCRs could be counted in a quantitative, reproducible way. Each blood RNA sample was used to sequence both TCR alpha and TCR beta chains. In the paper's pipeline: The median number of TCRs per sample was 85,000 to 100,000, ranging from about 20,000 to 750,000. V, J and CDR3 annotation of the TCR reads was carried out using the Decombinator software suite. Every sample was subsampled to the same number of TCRs (28,000) for the PS versus PT1 abundance plots. TCRs were defined as expanded if absent before sensitization and observed at least eight times at the 2-week time point. TCRdb reworked the public reads: Q25 trimming with fastp, MiXCR clone assembly, productive beta chains retained. Rows are combined by CDR3 protein, so each entry shows the most common genes and DNA. The V and J calls shown here were made by TCRdb, not taken from the authors' results. The sample profile shows about 400,000 distinct CDR3 sequences; about 6% of them were found once. 4.5% to 6% of the sample lies in the top ten.

Reading the label with the study, this specimen's time point is: patch test 2, 6 weeks after DPC sensitization. The treatment or condition label of this sample denotes: therapeutic diphenylcyclopropenone sensitization with weekly scalp DPC. Blood at each patch-test visit was drawn before the patch test was applied. Eligible patients were aged 18 to 70, diagnosed with alopecia, deemed suitable for DPC therapy, and excluded if pregnant. Total RNA was isolated from unfractionated whole blood collected in Tempus Blood RNA tubes. This clonotype was found a few times. Its cognate antigen has yet to be identified. There are no base qualities to consult, and no much larger clone falls within one base.

The sequence derives from a woman between 18 and 30 years old with alopecia areata. Some clones in this sample may be carry-over from other donors' samples. The specimen comprised whole blood, sampled in connection with sensitization to the hapten diphenylcyclopropenone (DPC). This sequence uses TRBV5-1 and TRBJ2-1, and TRBD2 aligns with 10 junction nucleotides. In nucleotides, the sequence is TGCGCCAGCAGCTTGACGTTAGCGGGGGGACGAGTCAATGAGCAGTTCTTC. Its protein reads: CASSLTLAGGRVNEQFF.